This paragraph covers one T cell receptor beta chain sequence. This specimen belongs to a study of control samples from healthy donors and cancer patients. V lost 0 bases to trimming and J lost 4 bases; unmatched junction nucleotides: 12. This CDR3 has 18 residues. Germline loops: CDR1 LNHNV, CDR2 YYDKDF (reference sequence). Some clones are missing from TCRdb's copy, which holds only in-frame ones; the method was immunoSEQ multiplex PCR. This table holds over 150,000 clones, around 90% found once. The V call is TRBV15, the J call TRBJ2-5, with 9 positions matching TRBD2. The receptor's source is a woman in her forties in good health. Sequenced sample: blood. The DNA for the CDR3 is TGTGCCACCAGCAGAGATCTTGGTAGCGGGGGAGAGGGAGAGACCCAGTACTTC. Translating gives CATSRDLGSGGEGETQYF.